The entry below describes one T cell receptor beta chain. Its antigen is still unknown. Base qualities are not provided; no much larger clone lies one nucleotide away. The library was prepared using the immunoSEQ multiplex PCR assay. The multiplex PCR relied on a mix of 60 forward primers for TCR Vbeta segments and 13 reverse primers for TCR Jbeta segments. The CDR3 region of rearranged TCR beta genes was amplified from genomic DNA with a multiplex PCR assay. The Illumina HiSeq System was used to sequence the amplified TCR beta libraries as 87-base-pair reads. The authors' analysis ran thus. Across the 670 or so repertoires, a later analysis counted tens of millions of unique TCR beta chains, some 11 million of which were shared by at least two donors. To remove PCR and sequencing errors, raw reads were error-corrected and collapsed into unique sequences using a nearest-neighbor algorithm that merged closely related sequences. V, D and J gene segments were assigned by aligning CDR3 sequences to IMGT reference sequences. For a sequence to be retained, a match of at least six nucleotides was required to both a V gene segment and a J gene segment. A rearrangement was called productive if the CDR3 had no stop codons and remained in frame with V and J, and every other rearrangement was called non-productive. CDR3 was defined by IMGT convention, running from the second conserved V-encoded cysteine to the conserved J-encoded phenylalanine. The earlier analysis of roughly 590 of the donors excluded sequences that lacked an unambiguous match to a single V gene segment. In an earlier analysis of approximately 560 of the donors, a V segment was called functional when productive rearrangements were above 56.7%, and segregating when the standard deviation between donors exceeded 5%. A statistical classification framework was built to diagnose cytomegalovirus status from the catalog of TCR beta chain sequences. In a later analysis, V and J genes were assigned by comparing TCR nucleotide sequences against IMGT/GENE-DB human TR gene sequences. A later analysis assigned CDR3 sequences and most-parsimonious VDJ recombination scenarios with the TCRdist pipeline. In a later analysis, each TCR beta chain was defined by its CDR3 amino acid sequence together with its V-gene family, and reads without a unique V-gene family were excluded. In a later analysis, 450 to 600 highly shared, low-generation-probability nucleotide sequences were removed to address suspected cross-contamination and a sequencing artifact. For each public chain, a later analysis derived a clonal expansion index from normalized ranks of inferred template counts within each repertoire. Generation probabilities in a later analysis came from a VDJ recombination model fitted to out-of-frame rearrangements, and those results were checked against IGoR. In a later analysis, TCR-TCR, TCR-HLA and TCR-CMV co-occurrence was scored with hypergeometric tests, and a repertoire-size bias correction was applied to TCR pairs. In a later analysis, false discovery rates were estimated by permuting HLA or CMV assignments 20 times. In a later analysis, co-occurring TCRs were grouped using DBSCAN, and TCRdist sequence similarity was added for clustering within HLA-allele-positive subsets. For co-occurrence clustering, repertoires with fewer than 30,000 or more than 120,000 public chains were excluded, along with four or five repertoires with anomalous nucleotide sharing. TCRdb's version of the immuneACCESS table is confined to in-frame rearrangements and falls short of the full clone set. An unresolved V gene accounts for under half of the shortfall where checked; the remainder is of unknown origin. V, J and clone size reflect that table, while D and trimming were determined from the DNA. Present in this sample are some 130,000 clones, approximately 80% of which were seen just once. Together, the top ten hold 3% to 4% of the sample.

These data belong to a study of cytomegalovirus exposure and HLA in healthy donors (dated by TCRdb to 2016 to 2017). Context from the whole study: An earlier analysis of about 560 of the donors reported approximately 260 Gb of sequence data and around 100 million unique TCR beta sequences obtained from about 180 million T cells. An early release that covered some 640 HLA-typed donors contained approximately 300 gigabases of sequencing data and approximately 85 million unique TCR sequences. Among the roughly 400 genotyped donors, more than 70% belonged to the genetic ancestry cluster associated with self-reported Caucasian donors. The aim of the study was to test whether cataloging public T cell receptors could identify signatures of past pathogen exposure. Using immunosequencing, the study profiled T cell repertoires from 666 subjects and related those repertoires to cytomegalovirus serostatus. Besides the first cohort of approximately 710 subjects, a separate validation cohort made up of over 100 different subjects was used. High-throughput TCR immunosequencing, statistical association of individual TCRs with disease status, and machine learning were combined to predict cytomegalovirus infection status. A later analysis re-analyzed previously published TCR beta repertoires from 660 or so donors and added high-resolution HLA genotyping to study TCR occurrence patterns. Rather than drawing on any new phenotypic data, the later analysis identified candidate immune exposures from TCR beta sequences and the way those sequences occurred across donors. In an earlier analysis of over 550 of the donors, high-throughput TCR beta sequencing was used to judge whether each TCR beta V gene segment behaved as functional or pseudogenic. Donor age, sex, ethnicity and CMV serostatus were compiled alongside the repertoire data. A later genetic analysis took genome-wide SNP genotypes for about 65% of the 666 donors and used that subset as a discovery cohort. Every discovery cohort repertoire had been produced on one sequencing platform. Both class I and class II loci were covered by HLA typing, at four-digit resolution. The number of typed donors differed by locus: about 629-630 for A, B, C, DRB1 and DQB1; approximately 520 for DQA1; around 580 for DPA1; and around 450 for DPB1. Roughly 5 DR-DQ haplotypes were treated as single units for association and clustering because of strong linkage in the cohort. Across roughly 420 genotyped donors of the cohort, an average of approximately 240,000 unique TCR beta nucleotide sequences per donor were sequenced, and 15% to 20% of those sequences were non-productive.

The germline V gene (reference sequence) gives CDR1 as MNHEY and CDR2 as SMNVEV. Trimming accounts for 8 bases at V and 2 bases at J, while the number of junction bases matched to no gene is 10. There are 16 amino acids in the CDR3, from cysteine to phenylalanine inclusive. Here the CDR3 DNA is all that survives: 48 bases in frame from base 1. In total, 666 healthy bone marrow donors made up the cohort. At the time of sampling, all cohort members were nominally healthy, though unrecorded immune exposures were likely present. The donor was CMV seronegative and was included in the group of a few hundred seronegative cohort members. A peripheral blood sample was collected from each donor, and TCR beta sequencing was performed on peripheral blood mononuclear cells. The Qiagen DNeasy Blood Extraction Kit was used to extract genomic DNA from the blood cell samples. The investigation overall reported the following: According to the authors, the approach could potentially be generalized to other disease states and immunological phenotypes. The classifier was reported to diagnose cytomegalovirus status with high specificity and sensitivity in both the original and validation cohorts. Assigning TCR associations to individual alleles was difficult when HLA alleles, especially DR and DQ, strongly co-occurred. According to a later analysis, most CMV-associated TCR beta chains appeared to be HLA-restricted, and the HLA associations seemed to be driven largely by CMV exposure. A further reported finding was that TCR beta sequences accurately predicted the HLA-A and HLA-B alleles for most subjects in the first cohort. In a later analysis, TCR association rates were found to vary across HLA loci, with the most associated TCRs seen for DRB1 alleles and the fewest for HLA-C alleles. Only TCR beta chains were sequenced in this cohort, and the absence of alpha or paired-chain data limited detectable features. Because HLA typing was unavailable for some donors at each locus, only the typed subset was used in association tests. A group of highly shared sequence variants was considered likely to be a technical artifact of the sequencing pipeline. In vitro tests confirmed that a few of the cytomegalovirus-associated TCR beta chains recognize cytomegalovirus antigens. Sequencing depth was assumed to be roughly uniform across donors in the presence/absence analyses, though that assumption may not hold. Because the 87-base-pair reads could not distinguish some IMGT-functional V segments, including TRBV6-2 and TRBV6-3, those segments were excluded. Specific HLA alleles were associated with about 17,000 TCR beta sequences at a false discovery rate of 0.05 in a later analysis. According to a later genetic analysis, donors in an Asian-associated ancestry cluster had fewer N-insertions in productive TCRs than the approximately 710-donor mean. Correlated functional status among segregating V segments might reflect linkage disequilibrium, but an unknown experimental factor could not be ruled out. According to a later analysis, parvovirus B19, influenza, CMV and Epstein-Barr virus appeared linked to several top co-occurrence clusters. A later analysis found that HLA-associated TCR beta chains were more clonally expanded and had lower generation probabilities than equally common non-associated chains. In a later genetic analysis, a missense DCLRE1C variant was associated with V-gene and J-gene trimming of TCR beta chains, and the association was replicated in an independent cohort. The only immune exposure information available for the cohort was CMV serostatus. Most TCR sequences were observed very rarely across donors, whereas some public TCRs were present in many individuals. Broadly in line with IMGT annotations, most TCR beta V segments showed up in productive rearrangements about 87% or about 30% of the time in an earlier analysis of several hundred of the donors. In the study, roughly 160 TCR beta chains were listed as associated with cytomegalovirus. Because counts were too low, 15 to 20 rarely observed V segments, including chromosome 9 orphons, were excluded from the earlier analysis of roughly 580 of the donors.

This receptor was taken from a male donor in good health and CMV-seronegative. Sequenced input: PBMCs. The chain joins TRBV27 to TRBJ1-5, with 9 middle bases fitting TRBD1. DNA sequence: TGTGCCAGCCGGGACAGGGCAGGGGCGGGCAATCAGCCCCAGCATTTT. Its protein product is CASRDRAGAGNQPQHF.